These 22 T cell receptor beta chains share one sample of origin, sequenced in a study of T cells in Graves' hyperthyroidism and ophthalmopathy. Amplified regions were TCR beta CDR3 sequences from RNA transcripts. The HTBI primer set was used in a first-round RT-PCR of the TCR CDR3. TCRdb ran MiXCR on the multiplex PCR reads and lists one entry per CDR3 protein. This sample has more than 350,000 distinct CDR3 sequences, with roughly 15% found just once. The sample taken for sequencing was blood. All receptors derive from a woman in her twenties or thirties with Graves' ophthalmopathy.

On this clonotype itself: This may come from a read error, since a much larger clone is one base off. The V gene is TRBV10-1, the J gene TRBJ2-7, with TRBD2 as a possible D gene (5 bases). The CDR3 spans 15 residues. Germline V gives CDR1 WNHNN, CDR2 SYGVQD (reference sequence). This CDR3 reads CASSEGLLGSYERYF. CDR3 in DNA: TGCGCCAGCAGTGAAGGACTCCTAGGCTCCTACGAGCGGTACTTC.

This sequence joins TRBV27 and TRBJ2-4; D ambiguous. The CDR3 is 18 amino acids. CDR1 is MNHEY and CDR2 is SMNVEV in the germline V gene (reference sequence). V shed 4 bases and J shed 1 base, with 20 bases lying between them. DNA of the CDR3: TGTGCCAGCAGTTCTTTTATACCAGGCGAAGCCGCCAAAAACATTCAGTACTTC. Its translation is CASSSFIPGEAAKNIQYF.

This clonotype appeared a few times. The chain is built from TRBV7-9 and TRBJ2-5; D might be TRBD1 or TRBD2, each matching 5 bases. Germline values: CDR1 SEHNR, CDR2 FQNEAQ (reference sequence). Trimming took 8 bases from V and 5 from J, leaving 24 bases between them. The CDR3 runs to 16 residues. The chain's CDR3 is CASESRSAGPGETQYF. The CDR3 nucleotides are TGTGCCAGCGAGTCTAGGTCGGCAGGGCCGGGGGAGACCCAGTACTTC.

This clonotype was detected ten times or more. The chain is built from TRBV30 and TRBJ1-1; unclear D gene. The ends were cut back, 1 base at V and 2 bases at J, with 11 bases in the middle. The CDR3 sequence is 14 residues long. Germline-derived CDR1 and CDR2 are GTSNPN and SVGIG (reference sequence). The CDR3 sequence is CAWSEYGLNTEAFF. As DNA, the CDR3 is TGTGCCTGGAGTGAGTATGGCCTAAACACTGAAGCTTTCTTT.

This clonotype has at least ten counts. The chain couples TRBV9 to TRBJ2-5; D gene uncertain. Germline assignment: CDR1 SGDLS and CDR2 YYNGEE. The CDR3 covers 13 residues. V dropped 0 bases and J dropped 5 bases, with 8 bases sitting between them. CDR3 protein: CASSVVGSETQYF. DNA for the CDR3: TGTGCCAGCAGCGTAGTTGGAAGTGAGACCCAGTACTTC. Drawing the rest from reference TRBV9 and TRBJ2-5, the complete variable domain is DSGVTQTPKHLITATGQRVTLRCSPRSGDLSVYWYQQSLDQGLQFLIQYYNGEERAKGNILERFSAQQFPDLHSELNLSSLELGDSALYFCASSVVGSETQYFGPGTRLLVL.

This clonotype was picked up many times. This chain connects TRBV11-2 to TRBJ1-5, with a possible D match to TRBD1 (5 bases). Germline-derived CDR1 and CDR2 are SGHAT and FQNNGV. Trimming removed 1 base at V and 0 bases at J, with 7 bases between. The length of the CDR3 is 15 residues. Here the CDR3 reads CASSLGTSSNQPQHF. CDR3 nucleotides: TGTGCCAGCAGCTTAGGGACAAGTAGCAATCAGCCCCAGCATTTT.

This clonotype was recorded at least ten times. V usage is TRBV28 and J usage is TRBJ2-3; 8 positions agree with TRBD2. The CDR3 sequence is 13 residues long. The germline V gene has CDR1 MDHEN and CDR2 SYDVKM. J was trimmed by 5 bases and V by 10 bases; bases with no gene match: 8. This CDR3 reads CANSREGKDTQYF. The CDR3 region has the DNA TGTGCCAATTCTCGGGAGGGGAAAGATACGCAGTATTTT.

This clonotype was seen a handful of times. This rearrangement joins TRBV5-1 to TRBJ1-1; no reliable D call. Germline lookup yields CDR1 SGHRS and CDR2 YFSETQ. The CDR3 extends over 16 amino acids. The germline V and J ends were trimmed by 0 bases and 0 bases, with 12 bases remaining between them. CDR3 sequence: CASSLGVGVVNTEAFF. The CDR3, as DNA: TGCGCCAGCAGCTTGGGGGTCGGGGTGGTGAACACTGAAGCTTTCTTT.

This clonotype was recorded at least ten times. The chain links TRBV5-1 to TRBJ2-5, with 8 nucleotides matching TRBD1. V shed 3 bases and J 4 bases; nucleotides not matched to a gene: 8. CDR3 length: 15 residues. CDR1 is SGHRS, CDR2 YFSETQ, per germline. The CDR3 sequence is CASSYGTGRRETQYF. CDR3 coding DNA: TGCGCCAGCAGCTATGGGACAGGCCGAAGAGAGACCCAGTACTTC.

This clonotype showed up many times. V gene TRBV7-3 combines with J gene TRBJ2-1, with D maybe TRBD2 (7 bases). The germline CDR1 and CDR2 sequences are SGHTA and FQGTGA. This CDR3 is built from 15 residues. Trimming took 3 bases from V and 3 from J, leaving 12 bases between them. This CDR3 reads CASSLGGALYNEQFF. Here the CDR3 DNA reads TGTGCCAGCAGCTTGGGGGGGGCCCTCTACAATGAGCAGTTCTTC.

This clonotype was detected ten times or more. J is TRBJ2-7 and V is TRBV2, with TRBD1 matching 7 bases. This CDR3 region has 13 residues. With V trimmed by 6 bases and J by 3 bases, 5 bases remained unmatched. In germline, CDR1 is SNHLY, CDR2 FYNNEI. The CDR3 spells CASRTTGVYEQYF. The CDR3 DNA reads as TGTGCCAGCAGGACCACAGGGGTCTACGAGCAGTACTTC.

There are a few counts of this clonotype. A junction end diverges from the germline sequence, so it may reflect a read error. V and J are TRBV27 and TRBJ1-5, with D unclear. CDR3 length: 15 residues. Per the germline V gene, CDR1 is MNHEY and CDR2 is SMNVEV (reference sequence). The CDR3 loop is CAGSFKEGSNQPQHF. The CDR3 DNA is TGTGCCGGCAGTTTCAAAGAGGGTAGCAATCAGCCCCAGCATTTT.

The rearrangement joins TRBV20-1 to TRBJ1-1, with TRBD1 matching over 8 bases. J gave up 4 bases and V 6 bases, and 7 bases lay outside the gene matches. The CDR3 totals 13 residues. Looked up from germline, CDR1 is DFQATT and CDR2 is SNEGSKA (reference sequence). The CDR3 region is CSALRGPGTEAFF. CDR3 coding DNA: TGCAGTGCCCTCAGGGGGCCAGGCACTGAAGCTTTCTTT.

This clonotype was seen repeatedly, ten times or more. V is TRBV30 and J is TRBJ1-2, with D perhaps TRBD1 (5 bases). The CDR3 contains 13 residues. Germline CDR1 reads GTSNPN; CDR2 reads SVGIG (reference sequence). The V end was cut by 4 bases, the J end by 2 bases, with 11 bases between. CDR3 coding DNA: TGTGCCTGGAACGTGCAGGGCAACTATGGCTACACCTTC. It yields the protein CAWNVQGNYGYTF.

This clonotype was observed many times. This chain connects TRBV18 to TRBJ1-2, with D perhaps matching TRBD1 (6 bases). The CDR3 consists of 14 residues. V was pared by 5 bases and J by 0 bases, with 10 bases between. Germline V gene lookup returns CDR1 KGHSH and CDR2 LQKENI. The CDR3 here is CASSGQLTNYGYTF. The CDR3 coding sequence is TGTGCCAGCTCAGGACAGCTCACTAACTATGGCTACACCTTC.

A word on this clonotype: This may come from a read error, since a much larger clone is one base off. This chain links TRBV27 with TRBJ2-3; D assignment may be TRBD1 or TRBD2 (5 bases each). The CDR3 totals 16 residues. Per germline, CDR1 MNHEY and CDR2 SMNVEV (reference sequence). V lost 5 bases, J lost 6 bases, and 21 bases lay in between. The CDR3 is CASSPPLTRGGDTQYF. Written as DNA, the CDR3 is TGTGCCAGCAGTCCCCCATTGACGAGGGGTGGGGATACGCAGTATTTT.

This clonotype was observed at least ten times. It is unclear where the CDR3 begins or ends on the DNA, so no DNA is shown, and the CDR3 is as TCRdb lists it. CDR3 sequence: CASILDGSYEQYF. This chain links TRBV6-1 with TRBJ2-7. The length of the CDR3 is 13 amino acids, counting both ends. CDR1 and CDR2 (germline): MNHNS, SASEGT.

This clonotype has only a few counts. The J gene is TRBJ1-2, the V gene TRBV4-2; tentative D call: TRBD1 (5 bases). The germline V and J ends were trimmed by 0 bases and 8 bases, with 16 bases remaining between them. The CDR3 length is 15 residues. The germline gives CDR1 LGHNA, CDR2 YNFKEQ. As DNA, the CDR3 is TGTGCCAGCAGCCAAGACTCGGGGGGGTATAACGGCTACACCTTC. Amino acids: CASSQDSGGYNGYTF.

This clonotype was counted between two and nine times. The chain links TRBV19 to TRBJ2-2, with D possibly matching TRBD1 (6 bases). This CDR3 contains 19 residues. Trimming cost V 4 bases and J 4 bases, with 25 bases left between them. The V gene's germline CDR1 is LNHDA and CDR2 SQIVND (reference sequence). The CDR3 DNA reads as TGTGCCAGTAGTAGGGACACTCCACCTACCCGCCGACTCACCGGGGAGCTGTTTTTT. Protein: CASSRDTPPTRRLTGELFF.

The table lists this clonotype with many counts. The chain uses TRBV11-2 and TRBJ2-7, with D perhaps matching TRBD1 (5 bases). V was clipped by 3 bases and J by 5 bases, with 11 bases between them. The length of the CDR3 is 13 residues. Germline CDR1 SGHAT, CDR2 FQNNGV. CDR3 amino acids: CASSFSGADEQYF. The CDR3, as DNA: TGTGCCAGCAGCTTCTCTGGGGCGGACGAGCAGTACTTC. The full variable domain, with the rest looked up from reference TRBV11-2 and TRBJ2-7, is EAGVAQSPRYKIIEKRQSVAFWCNPISGHATLYWYQQILGQGPKLLIQFQNNGVVDDSQLPKDRFSAERLKGVDSTLKIQPAKLEDSAVYLCASSFSGADEQYFGPGTRLTVT.

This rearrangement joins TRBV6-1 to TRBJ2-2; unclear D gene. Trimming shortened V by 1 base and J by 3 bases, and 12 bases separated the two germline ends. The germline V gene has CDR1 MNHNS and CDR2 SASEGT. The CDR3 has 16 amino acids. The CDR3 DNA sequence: TGTGCCAGCAGTGAAGTGTGGCGGCGCTACACCGGGGAGCTGTTTTTT. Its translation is CASSEVWRRYTGELFF.

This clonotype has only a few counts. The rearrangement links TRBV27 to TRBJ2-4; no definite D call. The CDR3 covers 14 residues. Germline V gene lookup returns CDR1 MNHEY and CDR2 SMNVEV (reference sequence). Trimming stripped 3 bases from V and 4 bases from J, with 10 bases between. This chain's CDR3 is CASSFIGSKNIQYF. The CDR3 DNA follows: TGTGCCAGCAGTTTCATCGGCAGTAAAAACATTCAGTACTTC.